The 25 T cell receptor beta chains below were found in one sample sequenced in a study of shared clonotypes between healthy human individuals. The naive CD8 fraction comprised CD45RO-negative cells positively selected for CCR7 and excluded terminally differentiated effector memory CD45RA+ cells. Clones were sequenced by immunoSEQ multiplex PCR, and TCRdb holds only the in-frame ones, with some missing. The data contain about 820,000 clones, 92% of them seen just once; the ten biggest clones take up 24%. Sequences were obtained from naive CD8+ T cells sorted from blood. These receptor sequences come from a man between 25 and 39 years old in good health.

In this sample, this clone turned up a few times. This chain joins TRBV11-2 and TRBJ1-5; tentatively, D is TRBD1 (5 bases). Trimming pared 5 bases from V and 9 bases from J, leaving 14 bases between. Germline CDR1 is SGHAT and CDR2 is FQNNGV. This CDR3 contains 13 residues. The CDR3 spells CASSRRVGLPQHF. CDR3 DNA sequence: TGTGCCAGCAGCCGCAGGGTAGGGCTGCCCCAGCATTTT. Complete variable domain (other parts from reference TRBV11-2 and TRBJ1-5): EAGVAQSPRYKIIEKRQSVAFWCNPISGHATLYWYQQILGQGPKLLIQFQNNGVVDDSQLPKDRFSAERLKGVDSTLKIQPAKLEDSAVYLCASSRRVGLPQHFGDGTRLSIL.

The chain links TRBV4-3 to TRBJ2-1; unclear D gene. CDR1 is LGHNA and CDR2 is YSLEER in the germline V gene. Deletions cut 0 bases from V and 4 bases from J, with 10 bases between. This CDR3 is 15 amino acids long. The CDR3 loop is CASSQDPSPYNEQFF. In nucleotides, the CDR3 is TGCGCCAGCAGCCAAGATCCCTCGCCTTACAATGAGCAGTTCTTC.

V gene TRBV4-1 combines with J gene TRBJ2-5, with 9 bases identical to TRBD2. V trimming: 0 bases; J trimming: 2 bases; junction bases outside the gene matches: 13. The germline gives CDR1 MGHRA, CDR2 YSYEKL. This CDR3 spans 19 amino acids. CDR3 amino acids: CASSQEVTSGPLGQETQYF. The CDR3 DNA sequence: TGCGCCAGCAGCCAAGAGGTGACTAGCGGTCCCCTCGGGCAAGAGACCCAGTACTTC.

This chain uses TRBV28 with TRBJ2-7, with no clear D. Trimming stripped 11 bases from V and 2 bases from J, with 16 bases between. Germline CDR1 and CDR2: MDHEN and SYDVKM. The CDR3 is made up of 13 amino acids. CDR3 loop: CAVDSGPTYEQYF. CDR3 sequence (DNA): TGTGCCGTTGACTCCGGGCCGACCTACGAGCAGTACTTC.

The rearrangement joins TRBV7-2 to TRBJ2-1, with 7 bases that match TRBD2. Per the germline V gene, CDR1 is SGHTA and CDR2 is FQGNSA. The CDR3 is 15 amino acids. Losses at the gene ends were 1 base for V and 9 bases for J; bases not matched to a gene: 9. CDR3 in DNA: TGTGCCAGCAGCTTAGTACCCGCGGGAGCCGTTGAGCAGTTCTTC. Encoded protein: CASSLVPAGAVEQFF.

The rearrangement uses TRBV7-3 and TRBJ2-5; possibly TRBD1 or TRBD2 for D (5 bases each). From germline, CDR1 is SGHTA and CDR2 FQGTGA. The CDR3 is 15 amino acids. V lost 6 bases, J lost 2 bases, and 16 bases lay in between. CDR3 DNA sequence: TGTGCCAGCAGTTCCGGGACCCAGGCTCAAGAGACCCAGTACTTC. Protein sequence: CASSSGTQAQETQYF. Filled out from reference TRBV7-3 and TRBJ2-5, the complete variable domain reads GAGVSQTPSNKVTEKGKYVELRCDPISGHTALYWYRQSLGQGPEFLIYFQGTGAADDSGLPNDRFFAVRPEGSVSTLKIQRTERGDSAVYLCASSSGTQAQETQYFGPGTRLLVL.

The chain carries TRBV9 and TRBJ2-2, with unresolved D. Germline CDR1 and CDR2: SGDLS and YYNGEE. The CDR3 is 9 residues long. V lost 7 bases, J lost 6 bases, and 1 base lay in between. CDR3 sequence reads: CASAGELFF. The CDR3 DNA sequence: TGTGCCAGCGCCGGGGAGCTGTTTTTT.

The rearrangement links TRBV4-1 to TRBJ2-2; D tentatively reads TRBD1 or TRBD2 (5 bases each). The CDR3 is 18 amino acids. V was cut by 0 bases and J by 6 bases, with 20 bases left in between. Germline CDR1 and CDR2: MGHRA and YSYEKL. The CDR3 sequence is CASSQDVEEGWVPGELFF. The CDR3 DNA reads TGCGCCAGCAGCCAAGATGTCGAAGAGGGGTGGGTGCCCGGGGAGCTGTTTTTT.

The J gene is TRBJ2-7, the V gene TRBV7-9; D unclear. Germline lookup yields CDR1 SEHNR and CDR2 FQNEAQ (reference sequence). The CDR3 runs 14 residues. Trimming took off 1 base at V and 3 bases at J, with 10 bases between the two ends. CDR3 nucleotide sequence: TGTGCCAGCAGCTTAGATACCAGGAACTACGAGCAGTACTTC. Residues: CASSLDTRNYEQYF. The variable domain in full, with the rest retrieved from reference TRBV7-9 and TRBJ2-7, is DTGVSQNPRHKITKRGQNVTFRCDPISEHNRLYWYRQTLGQGPEFLTYFQNEAQLEKSRLLSDRFSAERPKGSFSTLEIQRTEQGDSAMYLCASSLDTRNYEQYFGPGTRLTVT.

This rearrangement joins TRBV28 to TRBJ2-3, with 7 bases that match TRBD2. The CDR3 is 15 amino acids. J was trimmed by 2 bases and V by 7 bases; bases with no gene match: 9. The germline gives CDR1 MDHEN, CDR2 SYDVKM. The CDR3 sequence: CASKAPGLNTDTQYF. CDR3 bases: TGTGCCAGCAAAGCCCCGGGACTAAACACAGATACGCAGTATTTT.

The chain joins TRBV6-1 to TRBJ2-7, with D unresolved. Deletions cut 2 bases from V and 1 base from J, with 9 bases between. The CDR3 length is 14 residues. Germline V gives CDR1 MNHNS, CDR2 SASEGT. DNA for the CDR3: TGTGCCAGCAGTGAAATGGGCCCTTCCTACGAGCAGTACTTC. It translates to CASSEMGPSYEQYF.

The V gene is TRBV28, the J gene TRBJ2-7; D unresolved. Trimming cost V 2 bases and J 3 bases, with 17 bases left between them. Germline V lookup: CDR1 MDHEN, CDR2 SYDVKM. This CDR3 spans 16 amino acids. CDR3 loop: CASSLPPVGMLYEQYF. The CDR3 DNA reads as TGTGCCAGCAGTTTACCTCCTGTGGGTATGCTCTACGAGCAGTACTTC.

This clone was detected many times. This rearrangement joins TRBV10-2 to TRBJ1-2; D unresolved. Trimming removed 3 bases from V and 0 bases from J, with 5 bases in between. Germline V lookup: CDR1 WSHSY, CDR2 SAAADI. The CDR3 runs to 13 residues. The CDR3 sequence: CASSEGSNYGYTF. Here the CDR3 DNA reads TGCGCCAGCAGTGAAGGCTCTAACTATGGCTACACCTTC.

V gene TRBV4-1 combines with J gene TRBJ2-7, with 9 bases that match TRBD2. V shed 0 bases, J shed 5 bases, and the junction held 5 bases outside the gene matches. Germline V lookup: CDR1 MGHRA, CDR2 YSYEKL. The CDR3 totals 15 residues. The CDR3 is CASSQDSGRFDEQYF. The CDR3 region has the DNA TGCGCCAGCAGCCAAGATAGCGGGAGATTCGACGAGCAGTACTTC.

This chain's CDR3 is CASSPPPPGGEYF. The CDR3 region has the DNA TGTGCCAGCTCACCACCCCCCCCCGGAGGGGAGTATTTT. The rearrangement uses TRBV18 and TRBJ2-3, with a weak D call TRBD2 (6 bases). The germline gives CDR1 KGHSH, CDR2 LQKENI. Trimming stripped 0 bases from V and 13 bases from J, with 14 bases between. The CDR3 is made up of 13 amino acids.

This chain uses TRBV5-6 with TRBJ2-3; D is undetermined. Looked up from germline, CDR1 is SGHDT and CDR2 is YYEEEE. The CDR3 spans 16 residues. Trimming cost V 3 bases and J 1 base, with 15 bases left between them. The CDR3 nucleotides are TGTGCCAGCAGCTATGGCCAACCTTACCGCACAGATACGCAGTATTTT. Translated, it gives CASSYGQPYRTDTQYF.

The rearrangement links TRBV27 to TRBJ1-2; 9 bases are shared with TRBD1. CDR1 and CDR2 from the germline V gene are MNHEY and SMNVEV (reference sequence). CDR3 length: 15 residues. Trimming cost V 5 bases and J 4 bases; bases outside gene matches: 8. CDR3 in amino acids: CASSPSGTGLYGYTF. In DNA form, the CDR3 reads TGTGCCAGCAGTCCCTCCGGGACAGGGCTCTATGGCTACACCTTC.

The gene calls are TRBV27 and TRBJ2-3, with D maybe TRBD2 (6 bases). Deletions cut 2 bases from V and 2 bases from J, with 17 bases between. This CDR3 has 17 residues. Per germline, CDR1 MNHEY and CDR2 SMNVEV (reference sequence). CDR3 in DNA: TGTGCCAGCAGTTTAGATGTCCAGCGGGCGAACACAGATACGCAGTATTTT. Its protein is CASSLDVQRANTDTQYF.

The chain combines TRBV7-6 with TRBJ2-1; perhaps TRBD2 as D (5 bases). V was trimmed by 5 bases and J by 5 bases, leaving 13 bases between them. The V gene's germline CDR1 is SGHVS and CDR2 FNYEAQ. This CDR3 comprises 14 residues. The CDR3: CASSRTGLNNEQFF. CDR3 coding DNA: TGTGCCAGCAGCCGAACTGGACTCAACAATGAGCAGTTCTTC.

The CDR3 nucleotides read TGTGCCAGCAGCTTATGGGGGAGCACCGGGGAGCTGTTTTTT. Protein sequence: CASSLWGSTGELFF. The rearrangement joins TRBV11-2 to TRBJ2-2; D could derive from TRBD1 or TRBD2 (5 bases each). CDR3 length equals 14 residues. CDR1 SGHAT and CDR2 FQNNGV come from the germline V gene. Trimming took 2 bases from V and 4 from J, leaving 8 bases between them.

This clone was counted once. The rearrangement uses TRBV9 and TRBJ2-1, with TRBD2 as a possible D gene (5 bases). CDR1 and CDR2 from the germline V gene are SGDLS and YYNGEE. Trimming cost V 4 bases and J 5 bases, with 13 bases left between them. CDR3 length: 14 amino acids. CDR3 region: CASSPRRGNNEQFF. CDR3 nucleotide sequence: TGTGCCAGCAGCCCCCGGAGAGGGAACAATGAGCAGTTCTTC.

The chain employs TRBV6-5 and TRBJ2-7; 11 nucleotides line up with TRBD2. With V trimmed by 2 bases and J by 4 bases, 4 bases remained unmatched. This CDR3 contains 15 residues. From germline, CDR1 is MNHEY and CDR2 SVGAGI. The CDR3 coding sequence is TGTGCCAGCAGTTACCCAGGGACTAGCGGATACGAGCAGTACTTC. Translating it yields CASSYPGTSGYEQYF.

The rearrangement links TRBV7-9 to TRBJ1-1; 8 nucleotides line up with TRBD1. Germline CDR1 reads SEHNR; CDR2 reads FQNEAQ (reference sequence). CDR3 size: 14 residues. The J segment lost 2 bases and the V segment lost 6 bases, leaving 5 bases of the junction unmatched. The DNA for the CDR3 is TGTGCCAGCAGGCCCACAGGGGGAAACACTGAAGCTTTCTTT. It codes for CASRPTGGNTEAFF. The whole variable domain, remainder taken from reference TRBV7-9 and TRBJ1-1, is DTGVSQNPRHKITKRGQNVTFRCDPISEHNRLYWYRQTLGQGPEFLTYFQNEAQLEKSRLLSDRFSAERPKGSFSTLEIQRTEQGDSAMYLCASRPTGGNTEAFFGQGTRLTVV.

The chain combines TRBV10-3 with TRBJ2-7; 11 bases are a match to TRBD2. V lost 2 bases and J lost 3; bases outside the gene matches: 6. Looked up from germline, CDR1 is ENHRY and CDR2 is SYGVKD. This CDR3 has 16 amino acids. DNA for the CDR3: TGTGCCATCAGTGAGAGGGGGACTAGCGGTAACTACGAGCAGTACTTC. Translated, it gives CAISERGTSGNYEQYF.

A single count supports this clone. The chain uses TRBV29-1 and TRBJ2-7, with 9 nucleotides matching TRBD1. V dropped 1 base and J dropped 0; count of bases not matched to a gene: 1. The germline gives CDR1 SQVTM, CDR2 ANQGSEA. This CDR3 is 14 amino acids long. CDR3 amino acids: CSVEGDRDSYEQYF. CDR3 sequence (DNA): TGCAGCGTTGAAGGGGACAGGGACTCCTACGAGCAGTACTTC.